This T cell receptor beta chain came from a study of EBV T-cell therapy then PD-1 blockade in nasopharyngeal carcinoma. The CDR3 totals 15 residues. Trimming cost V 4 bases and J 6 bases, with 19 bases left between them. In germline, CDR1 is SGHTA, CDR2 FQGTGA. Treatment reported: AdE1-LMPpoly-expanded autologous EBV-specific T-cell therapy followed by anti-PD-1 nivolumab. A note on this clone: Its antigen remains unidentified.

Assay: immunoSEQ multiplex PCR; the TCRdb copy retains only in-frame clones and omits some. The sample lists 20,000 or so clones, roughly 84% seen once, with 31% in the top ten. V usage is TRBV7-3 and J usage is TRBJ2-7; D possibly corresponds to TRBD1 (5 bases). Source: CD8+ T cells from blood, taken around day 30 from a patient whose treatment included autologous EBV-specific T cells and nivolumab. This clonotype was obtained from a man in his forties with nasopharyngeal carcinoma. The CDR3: CASSSLNAGSGEQYF. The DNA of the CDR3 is TGTGCCAGCAGCTCCCTGAATGCAGGGTCCGGCGAGCAGTACTTC.